The 21 T cell receptor beta chains reported below all come from one sample, sequenced in a study of T cell responses to AZD1222 COVID-19 vaccine. Libraries were prepared by immunoSEQ multiplex PCR; TCRdb keeps only in-frame clonotypes and omits some of them. The sample records about 120,000 clones, about 90% being singletons. The specimen comprised peripheral blood, sampled 28 days after the second AZD1222 dose. All receptors come from an adult who received the AZD1222 COVID-19 vaccine.

This clone has more than one count but fewer than ten. The chain joins TRBV6-5 to TRBJ1-1; D is unresolved. CDR3 length equals 11 residues. Germline V lookup: CDR1 MNHEY, CDR2 SVGAGI. V was cut by 7 bases and J by 3 bases, with 6 bases left in between. This CDR3 is CASKIYTEAFF. The CDR3 DNA follows: TGTGCCAGCAAGATCTACACTGAAGCTTTCTTT.

The chain has TRBV7-9 and TRBJ2-4, with no clear D. V was cut by 2 bases and J by 4 bases, with 12 bases left in between. CDR3 length: 15 amino acids. Germline CDR1 and CDR2: SEHNR and FQNEAQ (reference sequence). The CDR3 sequence is CASSLKGSAKNIQYF. The CDR3 DNA follows: TGTGCCAGCAGCTTAAAAGGGTCGGCAAAAAACATTCAGTACTTC.

The rearrangement joins TRBV27 to TRBJ1-5, with 8 positions matching TRBD1. Germline-derived CDR1 and CDR2 are MNHEY and SMNVEV (reference sequence). The CDR3 sequence is 15 residues long. The ends lost 6 bases at V and 6 bases at J; junction bases unmatched: 10. The CDR3 region is CASSRRRQGSQPQHF. DNA for the CDR3: TGTGCCAGCAGCCGTCGTCGACAGGGGAGTCAGCCCCAGCATTTT.

This clone was found once. The CDR3 region has the DNA TGTGCCAGCACCCCGACAGGGATTAACTATGGCTACACCTTC. Protein product: CASTPTGINYGYTF. This chain links TRBV6-6 with TRBJ1-2, with 7 bases that match TRBD1. CDR3 length: 14 residues. Germline V gives CDR1 MNHNY, CDR2 SVGAGI (reference sequence). J was trimmed by 1 base and V by 7 bases; bases with no gene match: 6.

The chain recombines TRBV30 with TRBJ2-2; D possibly corresponds to TRBD2 (6 bases). Trimming shortened V by 5 bases and J by 4 bases, and 20 bases separated the two germline ends. This CDR3 is 16 amino acids long. The V gene's germline CDR1 is GTSNPN and CDR2 SVGIG (reference sequence). In DNA form, the CDR3 reads TGTGCCTGGGGACCCCATTTTGGGGGAGGCACCGGGGAGCTGTTTTTT. Its translation is CAWGPHFGGGTGELFF.

The chain combines TRBV18 with TRBJ2-5; no reliable D call. There are 15 residues in the CDR3. Germline lookup yields CDR1 KGHSH and CDR2 LQKENI. V dropped 3 bases and J dropped 5 bases, with 16 bases sitting between them. Here the CDR3 reads CASSPRNGESETQYF. Here the CDR3 DNA reads TGTGCCAGCTCACCCAGAAATGGAGAATCTGAGACCCAGTACTTC.

V is TRBV28 and J is TRBJ1-2; D is unresolved. This CDR3 is 14 amino acids long. Germline CDR1 reads MDHEN; CDR2 reads SYDVKM. Trimming took off 2 bases at V and 2 bases at J, with 9 bases between the two ends. The DNA for the CDR3 is TGTGCCAGCAGTTTACGACTGCTAAACTATGGCTACACCTTC. This translates into CASSLRLLNYGYTF.

V gene TRBV6-4 combines with J gene TRBJ2-6; D may match TRBD1 or TRBD2 (5 bases each). The CDR3 length is 14 residues. V was shortened by 3 bases and J by 4 bases, with 7 bases between the two germline ends. CDR1 MRHNA and CDR2 SNTAGT come from the germline V gene. The CDR3 DNA reads TGTGCCAGCAGTGAGGGGGAAGGGGCCAACGTCCTGACTTTC. Translating it yields CASSEGEGANVLTF.

This rearrangement joins TRBV7-9 to TRBJ1-1, with 8 bases that match TRBD1. The V segment lost 5 bases and the J segment 5 bases; nucleotides outside the gene matches: 16. There are 17 residues in the CDR3. Germline-derived CDR1 and CDR2 are SEHNR and FQNEAQ (reference sequence). Here the CDR3 reads CASSPDRGGVEGTEAFF. The CDR3 nucleotides read TGTGCCAGCAGCCCCGACAGGGGTGGAGTGGAGGGTACTGAAGCTTTCTTT. The entire variable domain, with the rest obtained from reference TRBV7-9 and TRBJ1-1, is as follows: DTGVSQNPRHKITKRGQNVTFRCDPISEHNRLYWYRQTLGQGPEFLTYFQNEAQLEKSRLLSDRFSAERPKGSFSTLEIQRTEQGDSAMYLCASSPDRGGVEGTEAFFGQGTRLTVV.

The V and J genes are TRBV7-9 and TRBJ2-1; 9 nucleotides agree with TRBD2. Germline V lookup: CDR1 SEHNR, CDR2 FQNEAQ (reference sequence). Trimming removed 5 bases from V and 10 bases from J; junction bases left unmatched: 18. The CDR3 length is 17 residues. CDR3 region: CASSGGLAGPGSREQFF. CDR3 DNA sequence: TGTGCCAGCAGCGGGGGCCTAGCGGGACCCGGATCACGGGAGCAGTTCTTC.

This clone showed up just a few times. The chain links TRBV4-2 to TRBJ2-7; 10 nucleotides match TRBD2. The CDR3 is 16 residues long. Germline V gene lookup returns CDR1 LGHNA and CDR2 YNFKEQ. With V trimmed by 0 bases and J by 0 bases, 2 bases remained unmatched. This CDR3 reads CASSQEASGSSYEQYF. The DNA for the CDR3 is TGTGCCAGCAGCCAAGAGGCTAGCGGGAGCTCCTACGAGCAGTACTTC.

The chain has TRBV7-2 and TRBJ2-5; D not certain. Germline V gene sequence: CDR1 SGHTA, CDR2 FQGNSA. V was shortened by 6 bases and J by 4 bases, with 12 bases between the two germline ends. CDR3 length: 13 amino acids. This chain's CDR3 is CASSSTPRETQYF. CDR3 DNA: TGTGCCAGCAGTTCGACTCCCCGAGAGACCCAGTACTTC.

This chain links TRBV28 with TRBJ1-1; D possibly corresponds to TRBD1 (5 bases). The ends were cut back, 7 bases at V and 7 bases at J, with 13 bases in the middle. Germline V gives CDR1 MDHEN, CDR2 SYDVKM. The CDR3 has 12 amino acids. The chain's CDR3 is CASTLPQGEAFF. CDR3 DNA: TGTGCCAGCACCCTCCCCCAGGGTGAAGCTTTCTTT.

J is TRBJ1-2 and V is TRBV5-1; perhaps TRBD1 as D (5 bases). CDR1 is SGHRS and CDR2 is YFSETQ in the germline V gene. Trimming took 4 bases from V and 7 from J, leaving 23 bases between them. The CDR3 length is 16 residues. The CDR3 DNA follows: TGCGCCAGCAGCAGCGTGGGGTTACAGGCCAAGTCTGGCTACACCTTC. Its translation is CASSSVGLQAKSGYTF.

The rearrangement uses TRBV5-8 and TRBJ2-5; D is undetermined. This CDR3 is built from 11 residues. The V end lost 3 bases, the J end lost 2 bases, and 2 bases lay between the germline ends. Per germline, CDR1 SGHTS and CDR2 YDEGEE. Here the CDR3 DNA reads TGTGCCAGCAGCTATCAAGAGACCCAGTACTTC. This translates into CASSYQETQYF.

The chain has TRBV9 and TRBJ1-2, with a tentative D call TRBD1 (5 bases). The V and J ends lost 0 bases and 12 bases respectively, with 18 bases between them. In germline, CDR1 is SGDLS, CDR2 YYNGEE. This CDR3 spans 14 amino acids. The CDR3 DNA is TGTGCCAGCAGCGTAGAGTGGGGCAGCACCTGGCACACCTTC. It yields the protein CASSVEWGSTWHTF.

In this sample, this clone turned up once. The CDR3 protein is CASSRLGTVTDTQYF. As DNA, the CDR3 is TGTGCCAGCAGCCGACTCGGGACAGTCACAGATACGCAGTATTTT. The V call is TRBV5-4, the J call TRBJ2-3; 7 nucleotides match TRBD1. The CDR3 runs 15 residues. V lost 4 bases to trimming and J lost 2 bases; unmatched junction nucleotides: 7. Germline V gene lookup returns CDR1 SGHNT and CDR2 YYREEE (reference sequence).

The V call is TRBV28, the J call TRBJ2-7, with 11 positions matching TRBD2. The J segment lost 4 bases and the V segment lost 3 bases, leaving 5 bases of the junction unmatched. Germline values: CDR1 MDHEN, CDR2 SYDVKM. The CDR3 sequence is 15 residues long. DNA for the CDR3: TGTGCCAGCAGTTTGTATACTAGCGGGAGATACGAGCAGTACTTC. Translation gives CASSLYTSGRYEQYF. Complete variable domain (other parts from reference TRBV28 and TRBJ2-7): DVKVTQSSRYLVKRTGEKVFLECVQDMDHENMFWYRQDPGLGLRLIYFSYDVKMKEKGDIPEGYSVSREKKERFSLILESASTNQTSMYLCASSLYTSGRYEQYFGPGTRLTVT.

The V gene is TRBV2, the J gene TRBJ2-2; D unclear. Germline CDR1 and CDR2: SNHLY and FYNNEI. The CDR3 totals 15 residues. V was trimmed by 1 base and J by 4 bases, leaving 10 bases between them. Written as DNA, the CDR3 is TGTGCCAGCAGTGAAGATCAACAGATCACCGGGGAGCTGTTTTTT. This sequence encodes CASSEDQQITGELFF.

This clone appeared a single time. This chain joins TRBV4-1 and TRBJ1-1; possibly TRBD1 for D (5 bases). Germline CDR1 is MGHRA and CDR2 is YSYEKL. The V and J ends lost 0 bases and 2 bases respectively, with 10 bases between them. This CDR3 has 15 residues. The CDR3 loop is CASSQDTRANTEAFF. The CDR3 DNA sequence: TGCGCCAGCAGCCAAGATACCAGGGCTAACACTGAAGCTTTCTTT.

This clone appeared once. V gene TRBV24-1 combines with J gene TRBJ1-1, with D unresolved. The CDR3 spans 13 residues. Deletions cut 2 bases from V and 1 base from J, with 4 bases between. CDR1 and CDR2 from the germline V gene are KGHDR and SFDVKD. The CDR3 DNA follows: TGTGCCACCAGTGATTCACCGAACACTGAAGCTTTCTTT. Residues: CATSDSPNTEAFF.